Here is one TCR beta chain with its context. Its antigen target is currently unknown. Nothing much larger sits one base from this clone, and base qualities are not available. Each collaborating institution followed its own protocols to collect whole blood in K2EDTA tubes. For TCRbeta analysis, collaborator samples were shipped as frozen whole blood, as isolated PBMCs, or as DNA extracted from either sample type. TCRbeta CDR3 regions were amplified from genomic DNA using the immunoSEQ Assay, a bias-controlled multiplex PCR. Regarding the original processing steps: The number of nucleated cells in each sample was estimated from the amplification of reference gene primers within the assay. To quantify the absolute abundance of each unique TCRbeta CDR3 rearrangement, sequence reads were collapsed and filtered. Productive Simpson clonality was computed per sample as the square root of Simpson's diversity index over productive rearrangements. This is the immuneACCESS table as TCRdb keeps it, with only in-frame sequences that have V and J called. A part of the clones is gone; compared with another copy, unresolved V genes explain less than half, and the rest is unexplained. V, J and clone size are taken as reported in that table, and D and trimming were inferred from the DNA itself. Counted in this sample were 50,000 to 65,000 clones; around four fifths of them appeared once. Roughly 5.7% of the sample is held by the ten biggest clonotypes.

The sample originates from a study of blood T cell repertoires in COVID-19 (dated by TCRdb to 2020 to 2022). At the level of the whole study: The collaborator samples originated in the United States, Italy and Spain and spanned the acute and convalescent phases of COVID-19. The material from the prospective study consisted of cDNA or gDNA derived from T cells, B-cell-depleted T cells, or PBMCs. A freely available public database, intended as a resource for researchers studying the immune response to SARS-CoV-2, is where the repertoires were released. Where HLA class I and class II types were available, the types were taken from metadata supplied by the sample provider, not from assay-based typing. The samples were drawn from the first 160 participants of the ongoing ImmuneRACE study and from 1,254 subjects provided by 6 global collaborators. The sample metadata nearly always contained a de-identified subject ID, COVID-19 status, age in years and sex. The dataset comprised deeply sampled blood TCRbeta repertoires from subjects exposed to, actively infected with, or recovered from COVID-19.

Study-wide findings and limitations: How much clinical and demographic metadata was included differed by source and by participant, and the metadata was provided uncurated.

V loses 5 bases of germline sequence and J loses 4 bases, and the interval between the two ends is 11 bases. The germline V gene (reference sequence) yields LNHDA for CDR1 and SQIVND for CDR2. CDR3 length: 14 amino acids, cysteine to phenylalanine. CDR3 DNA is the only sequence kept; it has 42 bases, read in frame from the first base. Material: peripheral blood. Rearrangement joined TRBV19 to TRBJ1-4, with the D gene not clear enough to name. The TCR originated in a man in his 70s with acute or convalescent COVID-19. CDR3 sequence: CASSAQRFNEKLFF. The DNA sequence reads TGTGCCAGTAGTGCCCAGCGGTTTAATGAAAAACTGTTTTTT.